This passage covers 27 T cell receptor beta chains from one sample sequenced in a study of post-analysis software for immune sequencing data. Study-wide results and limits: Patients showed TRBV5-6, TRBV5-1 and TRBV20-1 among roughly 5 TRBV segments more frequent than in controls.

These receptors' targets are unknown. The TCR beta cDNA libraries contained unique molecular identifiers. TCRdb re-derived calls from the PCR reads in MiXCR, one entry per CDR3 protein. The sample lists hundreds of thousands of distinct CDR3 sequences, roughly 27% occurring once. Sequenced material: blood. The receptor set was obtained from a girl under 18 with multiple sclerosis.

The chain joins TRBV5-1 to TRBJ2-5; perhaps TRBD1 as D (5 bases). Germline CDR1 reads SGHRS; CDR2 reads YFSETQ. The V end lost 7 bases, the J end lost 7 bases, and 11 bases lay between the germline ends. CDR3 length: 11 residues. The CDR3 sequence is CASLQDRTQYF. CDR3 nucleotide sequence: TGCGCCAGCCTACAGGATCGGACCCAGTACTTC. The complete variable domain, with remaining parts taken from reference TRBV5-1 and TRBJ2-5, reads KAGVTQTPRYLIKTRGQQVTLSCSPISGHRSVSWYQQTPGQGLQFLFEYFSETQRNKGNFPGRFSGRQFSNSRSEMNVSTLELGDSALYLCASLQDRTQYFGPGTRLLVL.

This clonotype was recorded a few times. This chain connects TRBV20-1 to TRBJ2-7; no reliable D call. V gave up 0 bases and J gave up 12 bases, with 15 bases separating them. The germline gives CDR1 DFQATT, CDR2 SNEGSKA (reference sequence). This CDR3 comprises 12 residues. The CDR3 nucleotides are TGCAGTGCTAGAGACGGGCTGAAAGGTTCGTACTTC. It specifies CSARDGLKGSYF.

Only a few counts were recorded for this clonotype. The chain couples TRBV5-1 to TRBJ1-2, with TRBD1 matching 7 bases. In germline, CDR1 is SGHRS, CDR2 YFSETQ. The CDR3 totals 15 residues. V shed 2 bases, J shed 6 bases, and the junction held 10 bases outside the gene matches. CDR3 bases: TGCGCCAGCAGCTTTCGAGGACAGGCCTCCGATGGCTACACCTTC. The encoded protein is CASSFRGQASDGYTF. The variable domain in full, completed from reference TRBV5-1 and TRBJ1-2, reads KAGVTQTPRYLIKTRGQQVTLSCSPISGHRSVSWYQQTPGQGLQFLFEYFSETQRNKGNFPGRFSGRQFSNSRSEMNVSTLELGDSALYLCASSFRGQASDGYTFGSGTRLTVV.

The V and J genes are TRBV5-1 and TRBJ1-2; D unresolved. The CDR3 is 14 amino acids. Trimming shortened V by 0 bases and J by 2 bases, and 8 bases separated the two germline ends. Germline loops: CDR1 SGHRS, CDR2 YFSETQ. The CDR3 region is CASSLVSENYGYTF. The CDR3 region has the DNA TGCGCCAGCAGCTTGGTTTCAGAAAACTATGGCTACACCTTC.

This clonotype was recorded a few times. The chain links TRBV14 to TRBJ2-7, with 12 bases identical to TRBD1. The CDR3 consists of 18 residues. Germline V gene data show CDR1 as SGHDN and CDR2 as FVKESK. The V gene end was trimmed by 0 bases and the J gene end by 6 bases; junction bases not matched to a gene: 12. Written as DNA, the CDR3 is TGTGCCAGCAGCCAAGATGTCTTGGGGACAGGGGGCTTCGGCGAGCAGTACTTC. Encoded protein: CASSQDVLGTGGFGEQYF.

This chain links TRBV11-2 with TRBJ2-3; 9 nucleotides agree with TRBD2. The V segment lost 5 bases and the J segment 6 bases; nucleotides outside the gene matches: 9. Germline CDR1 is SGHAT and CDR2 is FQNNGV. The CDR3 is 15 amino acids. The CDR3 loop is CASSQNLAGRDTQYF. The CDR3 coding sequence is TGTGCCAGCAGCCAAAATCTAGCGGGAAGGGATACGCAGTATTTT.

This clonotype was found many times. The chain joins TRBV15 to TRBJ2-5, with 8 bases that match TRBD1. Unmatched junction bases numbered 7, after V lost 0 bases and J lost 4 bases. Germline-derived CDR1 and CDR2 are LNHNV and YYDKDF (reference sequence). The CDR3 covers 16 residues. CDR3 region: CATSRDRGTGPETQYF. In DNA form, the CDR3 reads TGTGCCACCAGCAGAGATAGAGGGACAGGCCCAGAGACCCAGTACTTC.

CDR3 loop: CATSRDGREDEKLFF. The CDR3, as DNA: TGTGCCACCAGCAGAGATGGACGGGAGGATGAAAAACTGTTTTTT. V is TRBV15 and J is TRBJ1-4; D gene uncertain. The V and J ends lost 0 bases and 6 bases respectively, with 11 bases between them. CDR3 size: 15 residues. CDR1 is LNHNV, CDR2 YYDKDF, per germline (reference sequence).

The genes are TRBV4-1 and TRBJ1-2, with D unclear. V gave up 1 base and J gave up 4 bases, with 4 bases separating them. The length of the CDR3 is 12 residues. Per germline, CDR1 MGHRA and CDR2 YSYEKL. CDR3 protein: CASSQVFYGYTF. The CDR3 DNA reads as TGCGCCAGCAGCCAAGTTTTCTATGGCTACACCTTC.

This sequence joins TRBV20-1 and TRBJ1-5; TRBD1 agrees at 9 bases. V shed 4 bases, J shed 7 bases, and the junction held 14 bases outside the gene matches. This CDR3 is 16 amino acids long. The V gene's germline CDR1 is DFQATT and CDR2 SNEGSKA (reference sequence). DNA of the CDR3: TGCAGTGCTACCCGATTCGACAGGGGGTTACAACAGCCCCAGCATTTT. This sequence encodes CSATRFDRGLQQPQHF.

This chain connects TRBV12-3 or TRBV12-4 to TRBJ2-1; D uncertain. Trimming removed 5 bases from V and 7 bases from J, with 12 bases in between. The CDR3 runs to 13 residues. The CDR3 nucleotides read TGTGCCAGCAGTCCCGCCGGAGAAAATGAGCAGTTCTTC. Protein: CASSPAGENEQFF.

The chain couples TRBV20-1 to TRBJ2-3; 7 bases line up with TRBD2. Germline V gene sequence: CDR1 DFQATT, CDR2 SNEGSKA (reference sequence). J lost 7 bases, V lost 2 bases, and 9 bases had no gene match. The CDR3 spans 14 residues. Here the CDR3 reads CSARWSGIGNTQYF. For the CDR3, the DNA is TGCAGTGCTAGATGGAGCGGGATCGGAAATACGCAGTATTTT.

In this sample, this clonotype turned up a few times. This chain's CDR3 is CASSQTPQGAQETQYF. CDR3 in DNA: TGTGCCAGCTCACAGACCCCCCAGGGGGCCCAAGAGACCCAGTACTTC. This chain connects TRBV18 to TRBJ2-5; 8 positions agree with TRBD1. The CDR3 is made up of 16 amino acids. The V gene end was trimmed by 4 bases and the J gene end by 1 base; junction bases not matched to a gene: 8. Germline V gene lookup returns CDR1 KGHSH and CDR2 LQKENI.

There are a few counts of this clonotype. V usage is TRBV12-3 or TRBV12-4 and J usage is TRBJ2-7; 7 bases align to TRBD1. V shed 1 base, J shed 4 bases, and the junction held 4 bases outside the gene matches. The CDR3 totals 14 residues. The chain's CDR3 is CASSLGGTEYEQYF. CDR3 sequence (DNA): TGTGCCAGCAGTTTAGGTGGGACAGAGTACGAGCAGTACTTC.

In DNA, the CDR3 is TGCGCCAGCAGCCAGACAGGGTCCGACTACACCTTC. Translation gives CASSQTGSDYTF. This sequence joins TRBV4-1 and TRBJ1-2, with TRBD1 matching 7 bases. The CDR3 covers 12 residues. With 3 bases clipped from V and 10 bases from J, the junction kept 5 bases outside the gene matches. Per the germline V gene, CDR1 is MGHRA and CDR2 is YSYEKL.

The CDR3 spells CASSQERRTYEQYF. DNA of the CDR3: TGCGCCAGCAGCCAAGAACGACGGACCTACGAGCAGTACTTC. The chain couples TRBV4-3 to TRBJ2-7, with no clear D. Germline V gene data show CDR1 as LGHNA and CDR2 as YSLEER. The CDR3 runs 14 residues. The V end lost 0 bases, the J end lost 2 bases, and 8 bases lay between the germline ends.

The CDR3 DNA is TGTGCCAGCAGCACACCTCTTTCTGGGGCCAACGTCCTGACTTTC. Its translation: CASSTPLSGANVLTF. The chain joins TRBV6-5 to TRBJ2-6, with no clear D. The CDR3 has 15 amino acids. With 6 bases removed from V and 1 base from J, the gap between germline ends came to 10 bases. CDR1 MNHEY and CDR2 SVGAGI come from the germline V gene.

The CDR3 loop reads CSARVGGHGGDTQYF. The CDR3 coding sequence is TGCAGTGCTAGAGTAGGCGGTCACGGCGGAGATACGCAGTATTTT. This rearrangement joins TRBV20-1 to TRBJ2-3; D gene unclear. V lost 1 base and J lost 5, with 16 bases in between. The V gene's germline CDR1 is DFQATT and CDR2 SNEGSKA (reference sequence). This CDR3 comprises 15 residues.

J is TRBJ2-3 and V is TRBV5-5, with 10 nucleotides matching TRBD2. With 0 bases clipped from V and 9 bases from J, the junction kept 7 bases outside the gene matches. The CDR3 has 15 amino acids. Germline V gene lookup returns CDR1 SGHKS and CDR2 YYEKEE (reference sequence). The CDR3 sequence: CASSLASGGLETQYF. CDR3 sequence (DNA): TGTGCCAGCAGCTTGGCTAGCGGGGGACTAGAGACGCAGTATTTT.

V and J are TRBV28 and TRBJ2-7, with 7 bases matching TRBD1. Germline CDR1 and CDR2: MDHEN and SYDVKM. CDR3 length equals 13 residues. The ends lost 6 bases at V and 7 bases at J; junction bases unmatched: 9. The DNA for the CDR3 is TGTGCCAGCAGCATTCCAGGGGGTCAGGAGCAGTACTTC. It translates to CASSIPGGQEQYF.

This rearrangement joins TRBV14 to TRBJ1-2; no definite D call. Germline CDR1 and CDR2: SGHDN and FVKESK. The CDR3 has 17 residues. Trimming removed 0 bases from V and 0 bases from J, with 14 bases in between. The CDR3 is CASSQDAFDLANYGYTF. The CDR3 bases are TGTGCCAGCAGCCAAGATGCATTCGACTTAGCTAACTATGGCTACACCTTC.

The V gene is TRBV28, the J gene TRBJ2-3; the D gene is possibly TRBD2 (6 bases). V lost 8 bases and J lost 0, with 9 bases in between. The CDR3 is 13 residues long. CDR1 and CDR2 (germline): MDHEN, SYDVKM. As DNA, the CDR3 is TGTGCCAGCGGGGGGACGAGCACAGATACGCAGTATTTT. It yields the protein CASGGTSTDTQYF.

With regard to this clonotype: One end of the junction does not line up with germline, which may come from a read error. The chain recombines TRBV5-5 with TRBJ2-7, with a weak D call TRBD2 (6 bases). Germline V gives CDR1 SGHKS, CDR2 YYEKEE (reference sequence). The CDR3 is 13 residues long. The CDR3 spells CASSRRVNYEKYF. The CDR3 DNA reads TGTGCCAGCAGCAGGAGGGTTAACTACGAGAAGTACTTC.

Only a few counts were recorded for this clonotype. The chain carries TRBV12-3 or TRBV12-4 and TRBJ2-3; TRBD1 might be the D (6 bases). V was shortened by 6 bases and J by 15 bases, with 28 bases between the two germline ends. This CDR3 contains 15 residues. Written as DNA, the CDR3 is TGTGCCAGCAGCTTCTCAAGAGGGGGAACAGATACGGAATATTTT. Encoded protein: CASSFSRGGTDTEYF.

This clonotype was observed a handful of times. The chain couples TRBV3-1 to TRBJ1-2; TRBD1 agrees at 10 bases. V was clipped by 6 bases and J by 7 bases; unmatched bases: 8. This CDR3 has 14 amino acids. CDR1 LGHDT and CDR2 YNNKEL come from the germline V gene (reference sequence). This chain's CDR3 is CASSRGQGNLGYTF. The CDR3 DNA sequence: TGTGCCAGCAGTAGGGGACAGGGGAATCTTGGCTACACCTTC.

The chain is built from TRBV12-3 or TRBV12-4 and TRBJ2-1; 9 bases fit TRBD1. Trimming took 0 bases from V and 8 from J; bases not matched to a gene: 2. There are 14 residues in the CDR3. CDR3 region: CASSLAWTGDEQFF. The CDR3 nucleotides read TGTGCCAGCAGTTTAGCCTGGACAGGGGATGAGCAGTTCTTC.

The V and J genes are TRBV4-1 and TRBJ1-2, with D tentatively TRBD1 (5 bases). The CDR3 covers 14 residues. CDR1 MGHRA and CDR2 YSYEKL come from the germline V gene. V gave up 4 bases and J gave up 8 bases, with 17 bases separating them. CDR3 region: CASSPVTGATGYTF. The DNA for the CDR3 is TGCGCCAGCAGCCCGGTAACAGGTGCCACAGGCTACACCTTC.